This is a list of T cell receptor beta chains from one sample in a study of siplizumab effects on memory and regulatory T cells. Some clones are missing from TCRdb's copy, which holds only in-frame ones; the method was immunoSEQ multiplex PCR. This table holds about 120,000 clones, roughly 95% found once. Input material: non-Treg CD4+ T cells sorted from blood. The source is a human donor in good health. Each CDR3 is given with its conserved first and last residue. Each record gives: J gene, D gene, V gene, clone size, CDR3 protein. D genes are given only for firm matches. Rows give clone size only sometimes, using once, few, many, or a class for an expanded clone.

>TRBJ1-1|TRBD1|TRBV4-2|-
CASSPTGASGTEAFF
>TRBJ2-5|-|TRBV19|-
CASSISETQYF
>TRBJ2-1|TRBD2|TRBV7-2|-
CASGTSGGRDEQFF
>TRBJ1-1|-|TRBV7-2|-
CASSSHSTMNTEAFF
>TRBJ2-7|-|TRBV28|-
CASSPQVFSYEQYF
>TRBJ1-6|-|TRBV7-3|-
CASSPGTVNSPLHF
>TRBJ1-1|-|TRBV7-9|-
CASSFVFSEAFF
>TRBJ2-5|TRBD2|TRBV7-2|-
CASSLKLLAGVGETQYF
>TRBJ1-3|-|TRBV6-1|-
CASREQVPGSGNTIYF
>TRBJ2-7|-|TRBV18|-
CASSPGGTQSSYEQYF
>TRBJ1-6|TRBD1|TRBV7-6|-
CASSLQGASPAYNSPLHF
>TRBJ1-1|-|TRBV2|-
CASSVAESNTEAFF
>TRBJ1-2|TRBD1|TRBV4-1|-
CASSQGLRDSDYGYTF
>TRBJ2-3|-|TRBV19|-
CASGEVLTDTQYF
>TRBJ1-6|TRBD1|TRBV5-1|-
CASSLVPDRDDNSPLHF
>TRBJ1-6|-|TRBV7-8|-
CASSSRDWGGTPLHF
>TRBJ1-2|-|TRBV5-5|-
CASIKYPGEVYGYTF
>TRBJ2-5|-|TRBV18|-
CASSTRDQETQYF
>TRBJ1-4|-|TRBV21-1|-
CASSKEAAAGEKLFF
>TRBJ1-6|-|TRBV7-3|once
CASSLIGPYNSPLHF
>TRBJ2-7|TRBD1|TRBV6-5|once
CATLGTGGIYEQYF
>TRBJ1-6|-|TRBV7-3|-
CASSFEGGHSPLHF